These 24 T cell receptor beta chains originate from one sample sequenced in a study of OX40 agonist ivuxolimab in advanced cancers. Sequenced by immunoSEQ multiplex PCR; TCRdb stores in-frame clones only, minus some. The data hold about 61,000 clones, with roughly 90% observed a single time. The sample in question was CD4+ or CD8+ T cells sorted from blood, obtained in a trial of the OX40 agonist ivuxolimab. All receptors derive from an adult with an advanced solid tumor such as melanoma, head and neck, liver or kidney cancer.

The rearrangement joins TRBV28 to TRBJ2-2, with 7 bases that match TRBD1. The junction had 11 bases not matched to a gene; V was cut back by 7 bases and J by 6 bases. This CDR3 contains 15 residues. From germline, CDR1 is MDHEN and CDR2 SYDVKM. CDR3 DNA sequence: TGTGCCAGCACCTCTTTACGGCAGGGGGCCGGGGAGCTGTTTTTT. Translating it yields CASTSLRQGAGELFF.

In nucleotides, the CDR3 is TGTGCCAGCAGTTATGGCGGGGTCACCGGGGAGCTGTTTTTT. Translated: CASSYGGVTGELFF. The rearrangement joins TRBV6-5 to TRBJ2-2; a possible D gene is TRBD2 (6 bases). Between the trimmed V and J ends, which lost 3 bases and 4 bases, there was a span of 9 bases. CDR1 is MNHEY and CDR2 is SVGAGI in the germline V gene. This CDR3 is 14 amino acids long.

This clone has just one count. The V gene is TRBV9, the J gene TRBJ2-7; TRBD1 might be the D (6 bases). Deletions cut 0 bases from V and 4 bases from J, with 14 bases between. The CDR3 loop spans 15 amino acids. Germline V CDR1 and CDR2: SGDLS, YYNGEE. This chain's CDR3 is CASSVEGGFPYEQYF. CDR3 bases: TGTGCCAGCAGCGTAGAAGGGGGATTCCCTTACGAGCAGTACTTC.

The sample holds one count of this clone. This chain uses TRBV5-1 with TRBJ2-3, with D perhaps given as TRBD1 or TRBD2 (5 bases each). This CDR3 is 14 amino acids long. V was cut by 7 bases and J by 2 bases, with 14 bases left in between. Germline V gives CDR1 SGHRS, CDR2 YFSETQ. CDR3 bases: TGCGCCAGCCTCGGGGCCAGTGACACAGATACGCAGTATTTT. Protein product: CASLGASDTDTQYF. Looking up the rest from reference TRBV5-1 and TRBJ2-3 gives the full variable domain: KAGVTQTPRYLIKTRGQQVTLSCSPISGHRSVSWYQQTPGQGLQFLFEYFSETQRNKGNFPGRFSGRQFSNSRSEMNVSTLELGDSALYLCASLGASDTDTQYFGPGTRLTVL.

The rearrangement uses TRBV2 and TRBJ1-2; maybe TRBD1 (6 bases). Trimming stripped 4 bases from V and 4 bases from J, with 19 bases between. Looked up from germline, CDR1 is SNHLY and CDR2 is FYNNEI. The CDR3 is 16 amino acids. CDR3 loop: CASSVRDLRGIYGYTF. CDR3 nucleotide sequence: TGTGCCAGCAGTGTCCGGGACTTAAGGGGGATCTATGGCTACACCTTC. The variable domain in full, completed from reference TRBV2 and TRBJ1-2, reads EPEVTQTPSHQVTQMGQEVILRCVPISNHLYFYWYRQILGQKVEFLVSFYNNEISEKSEIFDDQFSVERPDGSNFTLKIRSTKLEDSAMYFCASSVRDLRGIYGYTFGSGTRLTVV.

DNA for the CDR3: TGTGCCAGCAGCTTGGTTTCCACTAATGAAAAACTGTTTTTT. Its translation is CASSLVSTNEKLFF. The chain couples TRBV11-2 to TRBJ1-4; D uncertain. The CDR3 has 14 residues. V gave up 3 bases and J gave up 2 bases, with 7 bases separating them. Germline lookup yields CDR1 SGHAT and CDR2 FQNNGV.

J is TRBJ1-5 and V is TRBV6-1; the match to TRBD1 covers 7 bases. J gave up 5 bases and V 2 bases, and 9 bases lay outside the gene matches. The CDR3 sequence is 16 residues long. Per germline, CDR1 MNHNS and CDR2 SASEGT. The CDR3 is CASSELPGGGDQPQHF. CDR3 DNA sequence: TGTGCCAGCAGTGAATTGCCAGGGGGAGGCGATCAGCCCCAGCATTTT.

About this clone: A far larger clone is just one base off, so this is likely a read error. The sample contains more than one DNA sequence encoding this CDR3. CDR3 region: CASSLSNEQFF. DNA for the CDR3: TGTGCCAGCAGCTTATCGAATGAGCAGTTCTTC. This rearrangement joins TRBV11-2 to TRBJ2-1, with D uncertain. CDR3 length: 11 residues. V lost 2 bases and J 7 bases, leaving 3 bases between the germline ends. Germline CDR1 SGHAT, CDR2 FQNNGV.

This sequence joins TRBV18 and TRBJ1-4, with D perhaps matching TRBD1 (6 bases). The germline V gene has CDR1 KGHSH and CDR2 LQKENI. The CDR3 totals 15 residues. V lost 3 bases and J lost 8, with 16 bases in between. The chain's CDR3 is CASSPSPGAGEKLFF. CDR3 bases: TGTGCCAGCTCACCCTCTCCGGGGGCAGGAGAAAAACTGTTTTTT.

The chain recombines TRBV28 with TRBJ1-5; 8 positions agree with TRBD1. V was clipped by 6 bases and J by 7 bases; unmatched bases: 11. The CDR3 is 15 residues long. Per the germline V gene, CDR1 is MDHEN and CDR2 is SYDVKM. The CDR3 spells CASRSQGAREQPQHF. CDR3 nucleotides: TGTGCCAGCAGATCGCAGGGGGCGCGAGAGCAGCCCCAGCATTTT.

V usage is TRBV29-1 and J usage is TRBJ2-7; 10 bases match TRBD1. The germline gives CDR1 SQVTM, CDR2 ANQGSEA. The CDR3 covers 12 residues. V was pared by 7 bases and J by 5 bases, with 5 bases of the junction left unmatched. CDR3 protein: CSARDRGHEQYF. In DNA, the CDR3 is TGCAGCGCCCGGGACAGGGGACACGAGCAGTACTTC.

This chain joins TRBV2 and TRBJ2-7; 9 bases line up with TRBD1. Germline lookup yields CDR1 SNHLY and CDR2 FYNNEI. The junction had 12 bases not matched to a gene; V was cut back by 7 bases and J by 5 bases. The CDR3 consists of 15 residues. The CDR3 region has the DNA TGTGCCAGCAATCCAGCCGGGACAGGGATCAACGAGCAGTACTTC. Protein: CASNPAGTGINEQYF. Looking up the rest from reference TRBV2 and TRBJ2-7 gives the full variable domain: EPEVTQTPSHQVTQMGQEVILRCVPISNHLYFYWYRQILGQKVEFLVSFYNNEISEKSEIFDDQFSVERPDGSNFTLKIRSTKLEDSAMYFCASNPAGTGINEQYFGPGTRLTVT.

This chain connects TRBV4-1 to TRBJ1-1; unclear D gene. V dropped 1 base and J dropped 6 bases, with 9 bases sitting between them. The germline V gene encodes CDR1 MGHRA and CDR2 YSYEKL. This CDR3 is built from 13 residues. This CDR3 is CASSQGWSAEAFF. CDR3 coding DNA: TGCGCCAGCAGCCAAGGGTGGTCGGCTGAAGCTTTCTTT.

This clone was found once. The chain combines TRBV2 with TRBJ1-2; 8 bases map to TRBD1. The CDR3 sequence is 15 residues long. V lost 6 bases, J lost 7 bases, and 13 bases stayed unmatched. Germline V lookup: CDR1 SNHLY, CDR2 FYNNEI. In nucleotides, the CDR3 is TGTGCCAGCAGCCTCGGGACAGGCGGGGGAACTGGCTACACCTTC. It is translated as CASSLGTGGGTGYTF.

The chain joins TRBV7-9 to TRBJ2-2, with D possibly TRBD2 on 6 matching bases. The CDR3 covers 12 residues. Germline assignment: CDR1 SEHNR and CDR2 FQNEAQ (reference sequence). The V end was cut by 5 bases, the J end by 13 bases, with 14 bases between. The CDR3 here is CASSQDYPRLFF. DNA for the CDR3: TGTGCCAGCAGCCAGGACTATCCACGGCTGTTTTTT.

This rearrangement joins TRBV7-8 to TRBJ2-3; D gene unclear. CDR1 and CDR2 (germline): SGHVS, FQNEAQ. CDR3 length: 12 amino acids. The V and J ends lost 5 bases and 4 bases respectively, with 7 bases between them. CDR3 in amino acids: CASSPVSDTQYF. CDR3 DNA sequence: TGTGCCAGCAGCCCGGTATCAGATACGCAGTATTTT.

The chain uses TRBV12-5 and TRBJ1-5; 7 nucleotides align to TRBD1. V gave up 3 bases and J gave up 3 bases; unmatched junction bases: 14. Per germline, CDR1 LGHNT and CDR2 FRNRAP. The CDR3 loop spans 18 amino acids. DNA for the CDR3: TGTGCTAGTGGTTTCTCCTTGCCCCGGGGACAGCACAATCAGCCCCAGCATTTT. It translates to CASGFSLPRGQHNQPQHF.

This rearrangement joins TRBV27 to TRBJ2-7, with TRBD1 identical over 7 bases. The junction had 10 bases not matched to a gene; V was cut back by 8 bases and J by 6 bases. The CDR3 is 13 residues long. CDR1 and CDR2 (germline): MNHEY, SMNVEV (reference sequence). CDR3 loop: CASPNFRGSEQYF. In DNA, the CDR3 is TGTGCCAGCCCGAATTTCAGGGGGAGCGAGCAGTACTTC.

The chain links TRBV19 to TRBJ2-5, with 7 bases matching TRBD1. The DNA matches TRBJ2-7 better at its end, which makes the J call doubtful. CDR1 is LNHDA and CDR2 is SQIVND in the germline V gene (reference sequence). This CDR3 region has 15 residues. DNA of the CDR3: TGTGCCAGTAGTATATCGACAGGGCCCCACTACGAGCAGTACTTC. This encodes CASSISTGPHYEQYF.

The V and J genes are TRBV6-1 and TRBJ1-5, with unresolved D. The germline V and J ends were trimmed by 3 bases and 0 bases, with 9 bases remaining between them. This CDR3 is built from 15 residues. Germline CDR1 and CDR2: MNHNS and SASEGT. DNA of the CDR3: TGTGCCAGCAGTGATGAAGTGGTTAGCAATCAGCCCCAGCATTTT. It codes for CASSDEVVSNQPQHF.

This clone showed up just once. The V call is TRBV7-9, the J call TRBJ1-4; D might be TRBD1 (5 bases). Germline lookup yields CDR1 SEHNR and CDR2 FQNEAQ (reference sequence). Trimming took off 5 bases at V and 2 bases at J, with 12 bases between the two ends. The CDR3 is 15 residues long. The CDR3 DNA sequence: TGTGCCAGCAGCCAAGGGGTCTCTACTAATGAAAAACTGTTTTTT. Translation: CASSQGVSTNEKLFF.

This clone was seen a single time. CDR3 loop: CASSLVGSPQFF. DNA of the CDR3: TGTGCCAGCAGCTTAGTTGGCAGCCCGCAGTTCTTC. The V gene is TRBV11-3, the J gene TRBJ2-1; D gene unclear. The CDR3 is 12 amino acids. The germline gives CDR1 SGHNT, CDR2 YENEEA. Between the trimmed V and J ends, which lost 1 base and 12 bases, there was a span of 10 bases.

This chain joins TRBV4-1 and TRBJ1-4, with a tentative D call TRBD1 (6 bases). From germline, CDR1 is MGHRA and CDR2 YSYEKL. The V end lost 5 bases, the J end lost 4 bases, and 14 bases lay between the germline ends. This CDR3 has 15 amino acids. CDR3 bases: TGCGCCAGCAGCATAATCGGACAGAATAATGAAAAACTGTTTTTT. It is translated as CASSIIGQNNEKLFF.

The chain carries TRBV7-8 and TRBJ1-1; D is possibly TRBD1 (5 bases). The germline V and J ends were trimmed by 5 bases and 5 bases, with 21 bases remaining between them. Germline V gene sequence: CDR1 SGHVS, CDR2 FQNEAQ. The CDR3 has 16 residues. In nucleotides, the CDR3 is TGTGCCAGCAGCCTTGAGGGCCGCCCGCGGGGGACTGAAGCTTTCTTT. Translating it yields CASSLEGRPRGTEAFF.